This is a list of T cell receptor beta chains from one sample in a study of beta chain features in type 1 diabetes. Libraries were prepared by immunoSEQ multiplex PCR; TCRdb keeps only in-frame clonotypes and omits some of them. Of tens of thousands of clones listed, roughly 49% were seen once; the top ten hold 0.7%. Material for sequencing was central memory CD4+ T cells from blood. Every receptor here comes from a man between 25 and 39 years old with type 1 diabetes. The conserved cysteine and the conserved F or W are not part of the CDR3 here. The D gene is left open where the match is weak.

CDR3aa	d_gene	v_gene	j_gene
AWSLVAGGPGETQY	TRBD2	TRBV30	TRBJ2-5
ASSTTGTYEQY	NA	TRBV2	TRBJ2-7
ASRYQETQY	NA	TRBV2	TRBJ2-5
ASSSGGGVGGYT	NA	TRBV7-9	TRBJ1-2
ASGETSRGEQF	NA	TRBV25-1	TRBJ2-1
ASSSEVHQPQH	NA	TRBV18	TRBJ1-5
ASGSQREQY	NA	TRBV12-5	TRBJ2-7
ASSERTLPGTDTQY	NA	TRBV2	TRBJ2-3
ASSPWTSGKSDTQY	TRBD2	TRBV7-2	TRBJ2-3
ASSLRQGLYNEQF	TRBD1	TRBV27	TRBJ2-1
ASSFSGSSYNEQF	NA	TRBV5-1	TRBJ2-1
ASSLNGPGTYEQY	NA	TRBV5-1	TRBJ2-7
ASSLFGREADTQY	TRBD2	TRBV18	TRBJ2-3
GSRVTGGYEQY	TRBD1	TRBV5-1	NA
ASTGQAIYGYT	TRBD1	TRBV6-1	TRBJ1-2
ASRIRAGADGYT	NA	TRBV19	TRBJ1-2
ASSLSQGANQETQY	TRBD1	TRBV18	TRBJ2-5
ASSLGDREGGELF	TRBD1	TRBV5-1	TRBJ2-2
ATSRDLGGGGGTDTQY	TRBD2	TRBV15	TRBJ2-3
ASSWGQSTGELF	TRBD1	TRBV5-6	TRBJ2-2
ASRSLGNTGELF	NA	TRBV5-1	TRBJ2-2
ASSHAGAIGNTIY	NA	TRBV14	TRBJ1-3
ASRSDFNTEAF	NA	TRBV2	TRBJ1-1
ASSQEYQGRTDTQY	NA	TRBV4-1	TRBJ2-3
ASRISGIHEQY	TRBD2	TRBV7-2	TRBJ2-7
ASSPGTGYGYT	TRBD1	TRBV5-1	TRBJ1-2
ASRLRGLTSYEQY	NA	TRBV6-6	TRBJ2-7
ASSLERVSYEQY	NA	TRBV11-2	TRBJ2-7
ASMQEGQVL	TRBD1	TRBV28	TRBJ2-7
ASSSLSGTGSEKLF	TRBD1	TRBV7-9	TRBJ1-4
ASSRDRAETQY	TRBD1	TRBV7-9	TRBJ2-5
SALNLAGNNEQF	NA	TRBV29-1	TRBJ2-1
SALGHSSNEQF	NA	TRBV29-1	TRBJ2-1
ASSPAQGVDTEAF	TRBD1	TRBV18	TRBJ1-1
ASSLTALAKNIQY	NA	TRBV28	TRBJ2-4
ASTAWGLNTGELF	NA	TRBV6-1	TRBJ2-2
ATSRVRGLAETQY	TRBD2	TRBV15	TRBJ2-5
SVSGQLSGGYT	NA	TRBV29-1	TRBJ1-2
ASSFAGAQY	TRBD2	TRBV11-2	TRBJ2-5
ASSYSQMNTEAF	NA	TRBV6-6	TRBJ1-1
AWSVAPTMNTEAF	NA	TRBV30	TRBJ1-1
SVGQGHEQY	TRBD1	TRBV29-1	TRBJ2-7
SVVGRNTEAF	NA	TRBV29-1	TRBJ1-1
ASSLTHSSYEQY	NA	TRBV7-2	TRBJ2-7
SVGEAANTEAF	NA	TRBV29-1	TRBJ1-1
ASSQPQGLAGGPNQETQY	TRBD2	TRBV4-1	TRBJ2-5
ASSLAGGGMGEF	NA	TRBV7-9	TRBJ2-1
SAFDTGYT	NA	TRBV20-1	TRBJ1-2
ASSPGGPYEQY	NA	TRBV18	TRBJ2-7
ASSFLGGPNEQF	NA	TRBV5-8	TRBJ2-1
ASSVDKSQPQH	NA	TRBV9	TRBJ1-5
ASSVTRYGNTIY	NA	TRBV9	TRBJ1-3